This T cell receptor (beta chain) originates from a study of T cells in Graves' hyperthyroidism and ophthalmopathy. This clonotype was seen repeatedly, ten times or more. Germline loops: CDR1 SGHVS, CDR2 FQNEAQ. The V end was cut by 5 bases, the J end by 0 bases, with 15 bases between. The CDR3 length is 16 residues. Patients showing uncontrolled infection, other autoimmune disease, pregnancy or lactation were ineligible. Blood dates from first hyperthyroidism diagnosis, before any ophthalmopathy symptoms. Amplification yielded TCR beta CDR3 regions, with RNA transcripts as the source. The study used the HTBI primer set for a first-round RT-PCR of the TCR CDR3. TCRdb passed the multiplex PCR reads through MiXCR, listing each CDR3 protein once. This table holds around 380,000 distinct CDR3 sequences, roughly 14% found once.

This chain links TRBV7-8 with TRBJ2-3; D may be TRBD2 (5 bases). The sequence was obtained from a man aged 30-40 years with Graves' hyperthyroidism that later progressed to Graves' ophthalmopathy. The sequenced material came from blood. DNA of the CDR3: TGTGCCAGCAGCCAAGGTCCTAGACTAAGCACAGATACGCAGTATTTT. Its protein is CASSQGPRLSTDTQYF.